This T cell receptor beta chain was captured by sequencing in a study of beta chain features in type 1 diabetes. The study, taken as a whole, reports: Moderately but significantly shorter TCRB CDR3s were found in Type 1 diabetes patients in all four CD4+ subsets.

Reverse transcribing all isolated RNA meant expressed TCRB transcripts were sequenced. Here immunoSEQ multiplex PCR was the method, and the copy in TCRdb shows in-frame clones only, minus some. The data contain roughly 340,000 clones, 10% to 15% of them seen just once; the ten biggest clones take up 0.008% to 0.011%. This clone was seen only a few times. Its antigen is not known. This CDR3 is 15 amino acids long. Germline V CDR1 and CDR2: SGHTA, FQGNSA. V lost 4 bases and J lost 2, with 15 bases in between. The receptor was isolated from a woman aged 18-29 years with type 1 diabetes. The sample taken for sequencing was naive CD4+ T cells from blood. This chain uses TRBV7-2 with TRBJ2-7, with a tentative D call TRBD2 (6 bases). CDR3 loop: CASSSGLLATYEQYF. CDR3 in DNA: TGTGCCAGCAGCTCGGGACTCCTAGCCACCTACGAGCAGTACTTC.